What follows are 14 T cell receptor beta chains derived from one specimen sequenced in a study of CD8+ T cells in alopecia areata. Treatment given: oral pan-JAK inhibitor, 5-10 mg twice daily. Extracted from the samples, RNA was reverse transcribed into cDNA to serve as the sequencing template. TCRdb's copy holds only in-frame clones and misses some; the assay was immunoSEQ multiplex PCR. The data contain 90,000 to 120,000 clones, roughly 84% of them singletons. The source was CD8+ T cells sorted from blood, collected at week 24, from a patient treated with tofacitinib. The source of these receptors is a human donor with alopecia areata.

V usage is TRBV30 and J usage is TRBJ2-1; no clear D gene. V was cut by 1 base and J by 0 bases, with 16 bases left in between. This CDR3 has 17 residues. CDR1 is GTSNPN, CDR2 SVGIG, per germline (reference sequence). The CDR3 region has the DNA TGTGCCTGGAGTGGGGTGGTGGGCCGTAGCTCCTACAATGAGCAGTTCTTC. Its protein product is CAWSGVVGRSSYNEQFF.

About this clone: The junction departs from the called germline gene at one end, perhaps through a read error. The chain has TRBV7-7 and TRBJ2-2; D gene unclear. The CDR3 is 14 amino acids. CDR1 and CDR2 from the germline V gene are SSHAT and FNYEAQ (reference sequence). The CDR3 coding sequence is TGTGCTAGCAGCGTAAGGGCGAACACCGGGGAGCTGTTTTTT. Its protein product is CASSVRANTGELFF.

V gene TRBV4-2 combines with J gene TRBJ2-5; 7 positions match TRBD1. Germline V gene lookup returns CDR1 LGHNA and CDR2 YNFKEQ. The CDR3 totals 15 residues. Losses at the gene ends were 1 base for V and 2 bases for J; bases not matched to a gene: 4. Here the CDR3 DNA reads TGTGCCAGCAGCCAAGGAGGGGGCCATCAAGAGACCCAGTACTTC. Protein: CASSQGGGHQETQYF.

This chain connects TRBV5-5 to TRBJ2-7; possible D gene TRBD2, 7 bases. The CDR3 is 13 residues long. The germline CDR1 and CDR2 sequences are SGHKS and YYEKEE (reference sequence). Trimming pared 3 bases from V and 6 bases from J, leaving 13 bases between. DNA for the CDR3: TGTGCCAGCAGCTGGGGCGGGGGCTTCGAGCAGTACTTC. This encodes CASSWGGGFEQYF.

This clone was picked up a small number of times. The chain combines TRBV7-4 with TRBJ1-2; TRBD1 agrees at 7 bases. CDR3 length: 13 amino acids. V dropped 4 bases and J dropped 4; count of bases not matched to a gene: 3. Germline CDR1 and CDR2: SGHVT and SQSDAQ. The CDR3 protein is CASSSGQPYGYTF. CDR3 bases: TGTGCCAGCAGCTCGGGACAGCCCTATGGCTACACCTTC.

This chain uses TRBV7-9 with TRBJ2-3; D is unresolved. Trimming shortened V by 4 bases and J by 2 bases, and 10 bases separated the two germline ends. This CDR3 is built from 14 residues. CDR1 is SEHNR, CDR2 FQNEAQ, per germline (reference sequence). CDR3 sequence reads: CASSSSGPTDTQYF. Here the CDR3 DNA reads TGTGCCAGCAGCTCGTCCGGCCCCACAGATACGCAGTATTTT. Drawing the rest from reference TRBV7-9 and TRBJ2-3, the complete variable domain is DTGVSQNPRHKITKRGQNVTFRCDPISEHNRLYWYRQTLGQGPEFLTYFQNEAQLEKSRLLSDRFSAERPKGSFSTLEIQRTEQGDSAMYLCASSSSGPTDTQYFGPGTRLTVL.

This chain links TRBV15 with TRBJ1-2; weak D call: TRBD1 (6 bases). CDR3 length: 14 residues. In germline, CDR1 is LNHNV, CDR2 YYDKDF (reference sequence). Trimming took off 3 bases at V and 6 bases at J, with 14 bases between the two ends. CDR3 sequence reads: CATSRVLGGHGYTF. In DNA form, the CDR3 reads TGTGCCACCAGCAGGGTCCTAGGGGGGCATGGCTACACCTTC.

The chain has TRBV7-2 and TRBJ1-4, with D unclear. Germline-derived CDR1 and CDR2 are SGHTA and FQGNSA. Between the trimmed V and J ends, which lost 6 bases and 5 bases, there was a span of 13 bases. The CDR3 consists of 14 residues. CDR3 in amino acids: CASRSDGQNEKLFF. CDR3 nucleotides: TGTGCCAGCAGATCTGACGGTCAAAATGAAAAACTGTTTTTT.

The V gene is TRBV29-1, the J gene TRBJ1-2, with D uncertain. V was cut by 2 bases and J by 3 bases, with 10 bases left in between. CDR1 is SQVTM, CDR2 ANQGSEA, per germline. The CDR3 has 13 residues. The CDR3 DNA sequence: TGCAGCGTTGAATTCCGGGAGTACTATGGCTACACCTTC. Amino acid sequence: CSVEFREYYGYTF.

The gene calls are TRBV27 and TRBJ1-1, with unresolved D. V lost 0 bases and J lost 6, with 11 bases in between. The CDR3 is made up of 14 amino acids. In germline, CDR1 is MNHEY, CDR2 SMNVEV (reference sequence). The CDR3 region is CASSLSREVPEAFF. The CDR3 coding sequence is TGTGCCAGCAGTTTATCGCGGGAAGTCCCTGAAGCTTTCTTT.

The V and J genes are TRBV7-2 and TRBJ2-5, with D possibly being TRBD1 (6 bases). The J call may be incorrect, as the DNA end agrees better with TRBJ2-7. This CDR3 is 12 amino acids long. Looked up from germline, CDR1 is SGHTA and CDR2 is FQGNSA. DNA for the CDR3: TGTGCCAGCAGCTTACAGGGGAACGAGCAGTACTTC. This codes for CASSLQGNEQYF.

The chain recombines TRBV30 with TRBJ2-2; no clear D. This CDR3 spans 14 amino acids. CDR1 and CDR2 (germline): GTSNPN, SVGIG (reference sequence). V lost 1 base to trimming and J lost 3 bases, with 9 bases between them. Written as DNA, the CDR3 is TGTGCCTGGAGTGGACGGTCCGACACCGGGGAGCTGTTTTTT. Protein product: CAWSGRSDTGELFF.

This chain links TRBV7-2 with TRBJ1-2; possible D gene TRBD1, 5 bases. Trimming removed 5 bases from V and 8 bases from J, with 21 bases in between. CDR1 and CDR2 from the germline V gene are SGHTA and FQGNSA. The CDR3 consists of 15 residues. The CDR3, as DNA: TGTGCCAGCAGCGAAGCGCAGGGCAGGACGCGGGGCTACACCTTC. It encodes CASSEAQGRTRGYTF.

This chain connects TRBV11-2 to TRBJ1-2, with D possibly being TRBD1 (5 bases). The CDR3 length is 16 residues. The V gene lost 0 bases and the J gene lost 3 bases, with 14 bases spanning the gap. Per the germline V gene, CDR1 is SGHAT and CDR2 is FQNNGV. This CDR3 is CASSLEGSPGYYGYTF. The CDR3 nucleotides read TGTGCCAGCAGCTTAGAAGGTTCGCCAGGGTACTATGGCTACACCTTC.